This entry is about one TCR beta chain. The data belong to a study of blood T cell repertoires in COVID-19. Across the whole study: There were acute and convalescent COVID-19 samples, and they came from the United States, Italy and Spain. Nucleic acid was either cDNA or gDNA, and it came from T cells, B-cell-depleted T cells, or PBMCs.

As originally analysed: Estimation of nucleated cell counts was performed using reference gene primer amplification. Using immunoSEQ multiplex PCR, the repertoire was profiled, and TCRdb retains in-frame clones only, with some absent. V and J calls plus clone size are reproduced from that table; the DNA served to infer D and trimming. The data hold about 130,000 clones, with around 81% observed a single time. Losses at the gene ends were 0 bases for V and 5 bases for J; bases not matched to a gene: 3. CDR3 size: 14 residues. Germline CDR1 SGHNT, CDR2 YYREEE (reference sequence). The material sequenced was peripheral blood. The genes are TRBV5-4 and TRBJ2-5; 8 bases align to TRBD2. The clonotype was recovered from an older woman with active or convalescent COVID-19. CDR3 in amino acids: CASSLGLATETQYF. CDR3 bases: TGTGCCAGCAGCTTGGGACTAGCGACCGAGACCCAGTACTTC. Full variable domain (missing parts from reference TRBV5-4 and TRBJ2-5): ETGVTQSPTHLIKTRGQQVTLRCSSQSGHNTVSWYQQALGQGPQFIFQYYREEENGRGNFPPRFSGLQFPNYSSELNVNALELDDSALYLCASSLGLATETQYFGPGTRLLVL.